The rows below give T cell receptor beta chains drawn from one sample of a study of cytomegalovirus exposure and HLA in healthy donors. The assay was immunoSEQ multiplex PCR, and TCRdb's table has in-frame clones only and misses some. The sample lists some 190,000 clones; about 80% were seen once. Sequencing was carried out using PBMCs. These receptors all stem from a woman in her thirties in good health and CMV-seropositive. Both conserved end residues are part of each CDR3. Fields, in order: J gene, clone size, V gene, D gene, CDR3 DNA, CDR3 protein. The D gene is left open where the match is weak. The size of a clone is reported for some rows only, either as once, few or many, or as a class for expanded clones.

j_gene: TRBJ1-2; abundance: .; v_gene: TRBV6-5; d_gene: TRBD1; CDR3nt: TGTGCCAGCAGTTATAGTGGACAGGGGACCTATGGCTACACCTTC; CDR3aa: CASSYSGQGTYGYTF
j_gene: TRBJ1-2; abundance: .; v_gene: TRBV30; d_gene: .; CDR3nt: TGTGCCTGGAGTACACATACTAACTATGGCTACACCTTC; CDR3aa: CAWSTHTNYGYTF
j_gene: TRBJ2-3; abundance: few; v_gene: TRBV29-1; d_gene: TRBD2; CDR3nt: TGCAGCGTTGATCTAGCGGGGGATACGCAGTATTTT; CDR3aa: CSVDLAGDTQYF
j_gene: TRBJ2-7; abundance: .; v_gene: TRBV6-5; d_gene: .; CDR3nt: TGTGCCAGCAGTTACTCGAGACAGCCAAGCTCCTACGAGCAGTACTTC; CDR3aa: CASSYSRQPSSYEQYF
j_gene: TRBJ2-3; abundance: .; v_gene: TRBV10-1; d_gene: .; CDR3nt: TGCGCCAGCAGTGACCGGCAGGCCCCACACACAGATACGCAGTATTTT; CDR3aa: CASSDRQAPHTDTQYF
j_gene: TRBJ2-7; abundance: .; v_gene: TRBV7-9; d_gene: TRBD1; CDR3nt: TGTGCCAGCAGCCAAGTCTCGACAGGGGCCTACGAGCAGTACTTC; CDR3aa: CASSQVSTGAYEQYF
j_gene: TRBJ2-3; abundance: .; v_gene: TRBV5-8; d_gene: TRBD2; CDR3nt: TGTGCCAGCAGTCCTCGGGTAGCGGGAGGCACAGATACGCAGTATTTT; CDR3aa: CASSPRVAGGTDTQYF
j_gene: TRBJ2-3; abundance: few; v_gene: TRBV4-3; d_gene: .; CDR3nt: TGCGCCAGCAGCCAAGATCCGGGCACAGATACGCAGTATTTT; CDR3aa: CASSQDPGTDTQYF
j_gene: TRBJ2-6; abundance: few; v_gene: TRBV7-8; d_gene: .; CDR3nt: TGTGCCAGCAGCTTATCTCCAGTGGGGAGCTCTGGGGCCAACGTCCTGACTTTC; CDR3aa: CASSLSPVGSSGANVLTF
j_gene: TRBJ1-6; abundance: .; v_gene: TRBV25-1; d_gene: TRBD1; CDR3nt: TGTGCCAGCAGTAACCGGGACAGGGTTAATTCACCCCTCCACTTT; CDR3aa: CASSNRDRVNSPLHF
j_gene: TRBJ1-1; abundance: .; v_gene: TRBV6-6; d_gene: TRBD1; CDR3nt: TGTGCCAGCAGTTTACTGGGGGGACAGGGGTTCACTGAAGCTTTCTTT; CDR3aa: CASSLLGGQGFTEAFF
j_gene: TRBJ1-2; abundance: .; v_gene: TRBV15; d_gene: .; CDR3nt: TGTGCCACCAGCAGAGATATAGGCTACACCTTC; CDR3aa: CATSRDIGYTF
j_gene: TRBJ1-2; abundance: .; v_gene: TRBV11-2; d_gene: .; CDR3nt: TGTGCCAGCAGCTTACTATTCAGCCCGGGAACAAGCTATGGCTACACCTTC; CDR3aa: CASSLLFSPGTSYGYTF
j_gene: TRBJ1-4; abundance: .; v_gene: TRBV2; d_gene: .; CDR3nt: TGTGCCAGCAGTGAAGATGGGGCAGCTAATGAAAAACTGTTTTTT; CDR3aa: CASSEDGAANEKLFF
j_gene: TRBJ1-2; abundance: .; v_gene: TRBV6-5; d_gene: TRBD1; CDR3nt: TGTGCCAGCAGGGAACAGGGGGCCTATGGCTACACCTTC; CDR3aa: CASREQGAYGYTF
j_gene: TRBJ1-2; abundance: .; v_gene: TRBV27; d_gene: .; CDR3nt: TGTGCCAGCAGTTTCTCCTGGCAGGGGACCTATGGCTACACCTTC; CDR3aa: CASSFSWQGTYGYTF
j_gene: TRBJ1-1; abundance: .; v_gene: TRBV28; d_gene: .; CDR3nt: TGTGCCAGCAGTTGGCTGTTTTCGTCTGGAGCTTTCTTT; CDR3aa: CASSWLFSSGAFF
j_gene: TRBJ1-1; abundance: .; v_gene: TRBV19; d_gene: .; CDR3nt: TGTGCCACTACAGACAGGCGGAACACTGAAGCTTTCTTT; CDR3aa: CATTDRRNTEAFF
j_gene: TRBJ2-3; abundance: .; v_gene: TRBV5-1; d_gene: .; CDR3nt: TGCGCCAGCAGCTCCCAGGGGCCCGCAGATACGCAGTATTTT; CDR3aa: CASSSQGPADTQYF
j_gene: TRBJ2-5; abundance: .; v_gene: TRBV6-6; d_gene: .; CDR3nt: TGTGCCAGCACCGACTTACAAGAGACCCAGTACTTC; CDR3aa: CASTDLQETQYF
j_gene: TRBJ2-5; abundance: .; v_gene: TRBV2; d_gene: TRBD2; CDR3nt: TGTGCCAGGGGGGTGGGGGGGGGCCAAGAGACCCAGTACTTC; CDR3aa: CARGVGGGQETQYF
j_gene: TRBJ1-4; abundance: .; v_gene: TRBV5-6; d_gene: TRBD1; CDR3nt: TGTGCCAGCAGCTTTGGGGACAGGAGTAATGAAAAACTGTTTTTT; CDR3aa: CASSFGDRSNEKLFF
j_gene: TRBJ2-1; abundance: .; v_gene: TRBV19; d_gene: .; CDR3nt: TGTGCCAGTTCCCGGGGAGGTGAGCAGTTCTTC; CDR3aa: CASSRGGEQFF
j_gene: TRBJ1-4; abundance: .; v_gene: TRBV19; d_gene: .; CDR3nt: TGTGCCAGTAGTATTCACTCAACTAATGAAAAACTGTTTTTT; CDR3aa: CASSIHSTNEKLFF